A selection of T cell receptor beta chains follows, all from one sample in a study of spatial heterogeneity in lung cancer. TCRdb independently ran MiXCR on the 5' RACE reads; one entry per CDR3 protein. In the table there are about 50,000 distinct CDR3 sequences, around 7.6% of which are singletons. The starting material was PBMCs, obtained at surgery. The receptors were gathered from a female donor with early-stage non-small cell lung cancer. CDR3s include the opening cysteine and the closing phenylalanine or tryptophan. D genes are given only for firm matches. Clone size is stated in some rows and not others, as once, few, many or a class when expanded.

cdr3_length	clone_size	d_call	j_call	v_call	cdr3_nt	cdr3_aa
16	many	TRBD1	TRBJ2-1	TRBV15	TGTGCCACCAGCAGAGATTGGACAGGGAAAGTCAATGAGCAGTTCTTC	CATSRDWTGKVNEQFF
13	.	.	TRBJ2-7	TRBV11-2	TGTGCCAGCAGCTTAGAAGTCTCCTACGAGCAGTACTTC	CASSLEVSYEQYF
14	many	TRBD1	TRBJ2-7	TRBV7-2	TGTGCCAGCAGTTCCGGACAGGGTTCCTACGAGCAGTACTTC	CASSSGQGSYEQYF
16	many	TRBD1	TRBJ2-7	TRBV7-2	TGTGCCAGCAACGTTGCAGGGGGCGTCGCGTCCTACGAGCAGTACTTC	CASNVAGGVASYEQYF
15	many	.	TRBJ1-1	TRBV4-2	TGTGCCAGCAGCCAAGCCTCTAGACAGAACACTGAAGCTTTCTTT	CASSQASRQNTEAFF
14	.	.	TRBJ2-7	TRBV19	TGTGCCAGTAGTATGGGGGGCCATACCTACGAGCAGTACTTC	CASSMGGHTYEQYF
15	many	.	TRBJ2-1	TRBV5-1	TGCGCCAGCAGCTTCCAGGGCGGAATAGACAATGAGCAGTTCTTC	CASSFQGGIDNEQFF
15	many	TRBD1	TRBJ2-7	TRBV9	TGTGCCAGCAGCGTAGCGACAGGGGGCCCTTACGAGCAGTACTTC	CASSVATGGPYEQYF
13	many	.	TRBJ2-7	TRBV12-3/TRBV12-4	TGTGCCAGCAGCCGCAACCTTATCCACGAGCAGTACTTC	CASSRNLIHEQYF
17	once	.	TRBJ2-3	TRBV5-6	TGTGCCAACAGCTCGGGGCTCGGTCCCTGGGGCACAGATACGCAGTATTTT	CANSSGLGPWGTDTQYF
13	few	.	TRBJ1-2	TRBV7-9	TGTGCCAGCAGCTTCGACTTCGCGGAAGGCTACACCTTC	CASSFDFAEGYTF
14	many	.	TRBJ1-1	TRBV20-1	TGCAGTGCCAACCCGACGGCAGCGGACACTGAAGCTTTCTTT	CSANPTAADTEAFF
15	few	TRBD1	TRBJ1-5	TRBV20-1	TGCAGTGCTAGAGCGGGACAGGGGAGCAATCAGCCCCAGCATTTT	CSARAGQGSNQPQHF
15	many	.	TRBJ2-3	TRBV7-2	TGTGCCAGCAGTCCACTTTTCTCTAGCACAGATACGCAGTATTTT	CASSPLFSSTDTQYF
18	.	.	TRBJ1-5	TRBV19	TGTGCCAGTAGTCCCCCCGGGACACGGGGTTGGGACAATCAGCCCCAGCATTTT	CASSPPGTRGWDNQPQHF
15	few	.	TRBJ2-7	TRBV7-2	TGTGCCAGCAGCTTAGTGAGCGTCCGGTCCTACGAGCAGTACTTC	CASSLVSVRSYEQYF
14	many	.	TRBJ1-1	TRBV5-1	TGCGCCAGCAGCTTTGGCGATATGAACACTGAAGCTTTCTTT	CASSFGDMNTEAFF